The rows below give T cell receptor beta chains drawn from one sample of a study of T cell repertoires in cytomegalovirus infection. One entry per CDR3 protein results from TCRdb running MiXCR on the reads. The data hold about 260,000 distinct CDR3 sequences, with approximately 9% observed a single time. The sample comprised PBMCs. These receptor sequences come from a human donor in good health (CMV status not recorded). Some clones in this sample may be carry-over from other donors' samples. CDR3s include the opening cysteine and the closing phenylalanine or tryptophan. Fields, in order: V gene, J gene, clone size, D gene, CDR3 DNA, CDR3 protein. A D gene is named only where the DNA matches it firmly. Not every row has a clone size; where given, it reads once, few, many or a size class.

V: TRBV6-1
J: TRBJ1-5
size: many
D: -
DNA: TGTGCCAGCACCAGGGGAGGGTTTCAGCCCCAGCATTTT
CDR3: CASTRGGFQPQHF

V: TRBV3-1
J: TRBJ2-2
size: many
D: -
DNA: TGTGCCAGCACCTCAGGGCTTCTTAACACCGGGGAGCTGTTTTTT
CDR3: CASTSGLLNTGELFF

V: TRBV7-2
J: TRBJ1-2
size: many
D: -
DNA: TGTGCCAGCAGCTTATATAACTATGGCTACACCTTC
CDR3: CASSLYNYGYTF

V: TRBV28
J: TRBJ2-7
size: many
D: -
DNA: TGTGCCAGCAGTCCCCCGGGGAGAAACGAGCAGTACTTC
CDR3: CASSPPGRNEQYF

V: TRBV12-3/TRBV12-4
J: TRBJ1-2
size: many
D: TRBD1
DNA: TGTGCCAGCAGCCCAAGCCGGGACAGTATTCATGGCTACACCTTC
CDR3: CASSPSRDSIHGYTF

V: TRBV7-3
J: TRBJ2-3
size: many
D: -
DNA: TGTGCCAGCAGCGGCGAAGGGGCCAGCACAGATACGCAGTATTTT
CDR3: CASSGEGASTDTQYF

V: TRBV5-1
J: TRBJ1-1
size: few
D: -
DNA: TGCGCCAGCAGCGTGGGGACTTTGAGGACTGAAGCTTTCTTT
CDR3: CASSVGTLRTEAFF

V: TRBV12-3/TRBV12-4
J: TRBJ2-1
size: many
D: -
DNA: TGTGCCAGCAGTTTAGCCCCCACCGGGGAGCAGTTCTTC
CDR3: CASSLAPTGEQFF

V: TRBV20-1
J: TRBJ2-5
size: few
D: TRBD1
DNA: TGCAGTGCTATCTCCCGGGACAGGCCAGGGGAGACCCAGTACTTC
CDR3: CSAISRDRPGETQYF

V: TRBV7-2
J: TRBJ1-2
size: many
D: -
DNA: TGTGCCAGCAGCTTGACAGAAAGGGATGGCTACACCTTC
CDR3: CASSLTERDGYTF

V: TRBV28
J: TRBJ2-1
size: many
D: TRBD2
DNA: TGTGCCAGCAGTTCCCTCCGACTAGCGGGGGGGGGCGGTGAGCAGTTCTTC
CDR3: CASSSLRLAGGGGEQFF

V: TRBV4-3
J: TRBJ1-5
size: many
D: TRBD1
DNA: TGCGCCAGCAGCCAAGATCTGGTTGCAGGGGGACAGCCCCAGCATTTT
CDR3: CASSQDLVAGGQPQHF

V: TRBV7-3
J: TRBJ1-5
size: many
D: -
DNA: TGTGCCAGCAGCCAAGGTCCCAATCAGCCCCAGCATTTT
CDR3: CASSQGPNQPQHF

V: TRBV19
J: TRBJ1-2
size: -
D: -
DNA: TGTGCCAGTAGTAAATCTAGCCGGGACCTTAACTATGGCTACACCTTC
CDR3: CASSKSSRDLNYGYTF

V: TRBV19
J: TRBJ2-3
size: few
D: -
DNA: TGTGCCACCACCGGTCGGGGGCCCGCAGATACGCAGTATTTT
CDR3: CATTGRGPADTQYF

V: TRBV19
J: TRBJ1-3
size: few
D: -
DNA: TGTGCCAGTAGTCCCCGGGGCCGGAACCTTCGTGGAAACACCATATATTTT
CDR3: CASSPRGRNLRGNTIYF

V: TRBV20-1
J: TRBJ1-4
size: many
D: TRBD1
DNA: TGCAGTGGGGACAGGGGAGGCGAAAAACTGTTTTTT
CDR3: CSGDRGGEKLFF

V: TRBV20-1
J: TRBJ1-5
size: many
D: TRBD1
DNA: TGCAGTGCTCCGCCTTCACAGGGGGGCGGCAATCAGCCCCAGCATTTT
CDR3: CSAPPSQGGGNQPQHF

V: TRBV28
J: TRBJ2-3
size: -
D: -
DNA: TGTGCCAGCAGTTTAAGGTCCAGCGGAGGTCGCACAGATACGCAGTATTTT
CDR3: CASSLRSSGGRTDTQYF

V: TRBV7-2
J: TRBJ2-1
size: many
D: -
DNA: TGTGCCAGCTCCCTAGGCGGAAACTCTAACAATGAGCAGTTCTTC
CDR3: CASSLGGNSNNEQFF

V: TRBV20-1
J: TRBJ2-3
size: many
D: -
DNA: TGCAGTGCTAGAGAGCGGGACCGACGGAATACGCAGTATTTT
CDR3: CSARERDRRNTQYF

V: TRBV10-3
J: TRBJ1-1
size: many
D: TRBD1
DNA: TGTGCCAGCTGGCAGGGGGCAGCTGAAGCTTTCTTT
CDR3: CASWQGAAEAFF

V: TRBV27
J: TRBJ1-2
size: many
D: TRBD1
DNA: TGTGCCAGCAGCCCGATCCTGCCTAGCAGGGGGAACTATGGCTACACCTTC
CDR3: CASSPILPSRGNYGYTF

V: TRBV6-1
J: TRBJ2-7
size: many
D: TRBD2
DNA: TGTGCCAGCAGTGAGGTTAATAGACTAGCTCGCTACGAGCAGTACTTC
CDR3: CASSEVNRLARYEQYF

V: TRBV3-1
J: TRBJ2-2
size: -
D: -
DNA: TGTGCCAGCAGCAACGACTATAACACCGGGGAGCTGTTTTTT
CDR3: CASSNDYNTGELFF

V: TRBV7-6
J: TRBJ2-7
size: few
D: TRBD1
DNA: TGTGCCAGCAGCATGGGACAGGGAACCTACGAGCAGTACTTC
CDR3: CASSMGQGTYEQYF

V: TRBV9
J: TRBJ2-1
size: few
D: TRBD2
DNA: TGTGCCAGCAGTCACCCCGGCGGGGGGGCCTCCAATGAGCAGTTCTTC
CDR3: CASSHPGGGASNEQFF